This T cell receptor (beta chain) was observed in a study of identical twins. Details on this clonotype: Its antigen is still unknown.

The germline V gene encodes CDR1 SGHTA and CDR2 FQGNSA. The trim removed 4 bases at V and 4 bases at J, leaving 4 bases unmatched. This CDR3 region has 16 residues. Whole-study results and caveats: Out-of-frame alpha sequences shared by twins showed excess low generation probability.

TCRdb re-derived calls from the 5' RACE reads in MiXCR, one entry per CDR3 protein. The sample records around 450,000 distinct CDR3 sequences, 12% to 15% being singletons. This same sample was also taken into another study, of yellow fever vaccine responses in identical twins.

The TCR was taken from a woman younger than 30 in good health. Sequencing was carried out using CD4+ T cells sorted from blood. V gene TRBV7-2 combines with J gene TRBJ2-2, with 12 bases that match TRBD2. This chain's CDR3 is CASSYTSGGTTGELFF. The CDR3 DNA follows: TGTGCCAGCAGCTATACTAGCGGGGGGACCACCGGGGAGCTGTTTTTT.